This T cell receptor (beta chain) was profiled in a study of cytomegalovirus exposure and HLA in healthy donors. Broader study findings: Later, TCR association rates were found to vary by HLA locus, highest for DRB1 and lowest for HLA-C.

The CDR3 contains 14 residues. V was shortened by 0 bases and J by 2 bases, with 7 bases between the two germline ends. Germline V gene sequence: CDR1 SGHRS, CDR2 YFSETQ. The primer mix had 60 Vbeta and 13 Jbeta primers. Method: immunoSEQ multiplex PCR; TCRdb's copy keeps in-frame clones and lacks some. Of over 200,000 clones detected, approximately 81% appear once; the ten largest clones hold over 1%. A remark on this clone: The antigen remains undetermined.

Sequenced: PBMCs. The receptor comes from a human donor in good health. The chain links TRBV5-1 to TRBJ2-3, with no clear D. In DNA, the CDR3 is TGCGCCAGCAGCTTGGATCTATACACAGATACGCAGTATTTT. Protein: CASSLDLYTDTQYF.